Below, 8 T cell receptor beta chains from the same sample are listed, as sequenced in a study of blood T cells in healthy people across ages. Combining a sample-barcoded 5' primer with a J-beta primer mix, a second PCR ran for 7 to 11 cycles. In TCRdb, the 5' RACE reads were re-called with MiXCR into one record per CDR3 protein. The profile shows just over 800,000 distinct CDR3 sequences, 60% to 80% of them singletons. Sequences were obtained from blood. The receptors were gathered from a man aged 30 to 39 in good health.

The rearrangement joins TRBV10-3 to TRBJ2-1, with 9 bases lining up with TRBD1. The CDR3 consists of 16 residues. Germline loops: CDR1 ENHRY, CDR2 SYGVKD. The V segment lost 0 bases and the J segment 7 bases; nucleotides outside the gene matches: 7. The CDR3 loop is CAISESWTGEGNEQFF. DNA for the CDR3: TGTGCCATCAGTGAGTCATGGACAGGGGAAGGGAATGAGCAGTTCTTC.

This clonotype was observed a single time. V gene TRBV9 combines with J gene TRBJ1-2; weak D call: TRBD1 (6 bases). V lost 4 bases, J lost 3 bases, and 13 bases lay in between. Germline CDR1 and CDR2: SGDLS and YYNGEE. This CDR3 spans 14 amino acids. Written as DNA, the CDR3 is TGTGCCAGCAGCTCAAACAGGGATTACTATGGCTACACCTTC. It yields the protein CASSSNRDYYGYTF.

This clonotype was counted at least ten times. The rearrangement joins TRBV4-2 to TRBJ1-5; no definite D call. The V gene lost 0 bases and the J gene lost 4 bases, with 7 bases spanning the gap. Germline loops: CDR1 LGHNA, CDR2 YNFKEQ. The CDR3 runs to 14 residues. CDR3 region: CASSQDPRNQPQHF. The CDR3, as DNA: TGTGCCAGCAGCCAAGATCCGCGAAATCAGCCCCAGCATTTT.

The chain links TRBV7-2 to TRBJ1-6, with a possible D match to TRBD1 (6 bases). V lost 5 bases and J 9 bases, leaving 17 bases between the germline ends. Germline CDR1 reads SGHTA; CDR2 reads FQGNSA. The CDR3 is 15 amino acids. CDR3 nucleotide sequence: TGTGCCAGCAGCCGGGGGGACACCCAGGGTTCACCCCTCCACTTT. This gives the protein CASSRGDTQGSPLHF. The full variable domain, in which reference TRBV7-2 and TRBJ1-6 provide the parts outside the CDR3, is GAGVSQSPSNKVTEKGKDVELRCDPISGHTALYWYRQSLGQGLEFLIYFQGNSAPDKSGLPSDRFSAERTGGSVSTLTIQRTQQEDSAVYLCASSRGDTQGSPLHFGNGTRLTVT.

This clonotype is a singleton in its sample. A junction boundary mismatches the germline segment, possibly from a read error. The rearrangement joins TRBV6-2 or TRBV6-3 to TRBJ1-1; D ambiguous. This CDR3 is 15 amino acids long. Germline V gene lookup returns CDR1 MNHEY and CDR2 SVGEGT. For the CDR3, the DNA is TGTGCCAGCACTAACAATGGGGTAATGAATACTGAAGCTTTCTTT. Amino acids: CASTNNGVMNTEAFF.

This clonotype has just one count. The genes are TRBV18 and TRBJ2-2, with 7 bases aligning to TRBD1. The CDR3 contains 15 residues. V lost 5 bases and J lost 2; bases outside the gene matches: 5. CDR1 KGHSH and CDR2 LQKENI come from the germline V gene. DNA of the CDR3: TGTGCCAGCTCAACACAGGGGATAAACACCGGGGAGCTGTTTTTT. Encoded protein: CASSTQGINTGELFF.

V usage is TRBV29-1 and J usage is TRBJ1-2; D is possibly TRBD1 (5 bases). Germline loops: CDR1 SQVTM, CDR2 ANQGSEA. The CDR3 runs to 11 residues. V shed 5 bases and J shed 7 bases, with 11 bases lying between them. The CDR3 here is CSVRQGPGYTF. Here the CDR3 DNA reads TGCAGCGTTCGGCAGGGCCCTGGCTACACCTTC. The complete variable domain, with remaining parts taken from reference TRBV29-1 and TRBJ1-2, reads SAVISQKPSRDICQRGTSLTIQCQVDSQVTMMFWYRQQPGQSLTLIATANQGSEATYESGFVIDKFPISRPNLTFSTLTVSNMSPEDSSIYLCSVRQGPGYTFGSGTRLTVV.

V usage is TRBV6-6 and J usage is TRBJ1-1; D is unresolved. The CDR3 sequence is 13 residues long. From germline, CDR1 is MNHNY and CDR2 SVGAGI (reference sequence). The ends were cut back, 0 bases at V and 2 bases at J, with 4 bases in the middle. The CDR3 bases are TGTGCCAGCAGTTACTCGAGTAACACTGAAGCTTTCTTT. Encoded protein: CASSYSSNTEAFF.